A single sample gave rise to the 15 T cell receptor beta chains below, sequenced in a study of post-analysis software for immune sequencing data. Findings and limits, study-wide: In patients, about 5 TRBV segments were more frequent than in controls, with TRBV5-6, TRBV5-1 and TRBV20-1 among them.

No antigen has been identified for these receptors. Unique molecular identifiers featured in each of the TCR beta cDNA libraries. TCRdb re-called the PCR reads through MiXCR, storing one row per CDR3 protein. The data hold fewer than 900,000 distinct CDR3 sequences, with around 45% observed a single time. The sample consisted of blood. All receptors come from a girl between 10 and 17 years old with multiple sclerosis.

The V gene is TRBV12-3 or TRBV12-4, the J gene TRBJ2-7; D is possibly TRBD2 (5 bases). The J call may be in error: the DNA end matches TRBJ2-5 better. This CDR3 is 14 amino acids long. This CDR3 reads CASSLAPGVGTQYF. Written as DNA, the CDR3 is TGTGCCAGCAGTTTAGCGCCCGGGGTCGGGACCCAGTACTTC.

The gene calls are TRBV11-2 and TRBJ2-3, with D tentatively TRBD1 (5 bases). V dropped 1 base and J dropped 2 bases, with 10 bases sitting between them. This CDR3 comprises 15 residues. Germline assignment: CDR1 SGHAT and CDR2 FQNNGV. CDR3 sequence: CASSLGRASTDTQYF. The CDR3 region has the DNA TGTGCCAGCAGCTTAGGCAGGGCCTCCACAGATACGCAGTATTTT.

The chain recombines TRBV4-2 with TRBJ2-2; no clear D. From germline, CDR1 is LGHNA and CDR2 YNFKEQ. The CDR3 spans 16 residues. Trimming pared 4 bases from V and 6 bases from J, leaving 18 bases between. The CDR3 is CASSPIHTLGSGELFF. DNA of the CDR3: TGTGCCAGCAGCCCAATACACACCCTAGGATCCGGGGAGCTGTTTTTT.

This CDR3 is CASSPNGQSPLHF. The CDR3 DNA reads TGTGCCAGCAGCCCCAACGGACAGTCACCCCTCCACTTT. The V gene is TRBV7-3, the J gene TRBJ1-6; the D gene is possibly TRBD1 (6 bases). V dropped 5 bases and J dropped 10 bases, with 12 bases sitting between them. Germline values: CDR1 SGHTA, CDR2 FQGTGA. CDR3 length: 13 amino acids.

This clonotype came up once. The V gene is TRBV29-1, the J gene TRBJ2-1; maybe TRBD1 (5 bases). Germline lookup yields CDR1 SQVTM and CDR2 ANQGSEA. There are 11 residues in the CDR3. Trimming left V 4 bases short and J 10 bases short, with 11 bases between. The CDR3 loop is CSVVAGYEQFF. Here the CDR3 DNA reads TGCAGCGTTGTGGCAGGGTACGAGCAGTTCTTC.

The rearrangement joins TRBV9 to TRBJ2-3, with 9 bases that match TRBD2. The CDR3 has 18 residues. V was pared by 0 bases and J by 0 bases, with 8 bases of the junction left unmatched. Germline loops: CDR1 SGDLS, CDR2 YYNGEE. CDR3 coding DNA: TGTGCCAGCAGCGTAGCTCTAGCGGGGTCCACTAGCACAGATACGCAGTATTTT. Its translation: CASSVALAGSTSTDTQYF.

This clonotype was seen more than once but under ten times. The CDR3 DNA sequence: TGCAGTGCTATTGGGGACAGGTCTCACGAGCAGTACTTC. Translating gives CSAIGDRSHEQYF. The rearrangement links TRBV20-1 to TRBJ2-7, with TRBD1 matching over 8 bases. V shed 4 bases and J 5 bases; nucleotides not matched to a gene: 7. This CDR3 region has 13 residues. Germline V CDR1 and CDR2: DFQATT, SNEGSKA (reference sequence).

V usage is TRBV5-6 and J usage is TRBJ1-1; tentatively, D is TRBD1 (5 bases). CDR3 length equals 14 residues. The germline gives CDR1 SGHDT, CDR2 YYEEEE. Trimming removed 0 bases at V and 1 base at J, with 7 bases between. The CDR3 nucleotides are TGTGCCAGCAGCTTGGATCAGGGGAACACTGAAGCTTTCTTT. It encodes CASSLDQGNTEAFF.

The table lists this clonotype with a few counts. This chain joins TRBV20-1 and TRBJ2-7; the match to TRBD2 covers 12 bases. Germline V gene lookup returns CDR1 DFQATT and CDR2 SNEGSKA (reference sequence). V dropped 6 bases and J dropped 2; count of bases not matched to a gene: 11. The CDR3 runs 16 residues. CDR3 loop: CSALSLAGGDTYEQYF. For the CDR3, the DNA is TGCAGTGCCCTTTCGCTAGCGGGGGGGGATACCTACGAGCAGTACTTC.

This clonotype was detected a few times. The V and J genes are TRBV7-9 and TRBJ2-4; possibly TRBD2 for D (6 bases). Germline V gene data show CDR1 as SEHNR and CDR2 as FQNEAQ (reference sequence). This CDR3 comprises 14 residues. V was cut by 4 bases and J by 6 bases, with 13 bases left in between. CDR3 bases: TGTGCCAGCAGCTCTTTGGAGGGAGGAAACATTCAGTACTTC. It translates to CASSSLEGGNIQYF.

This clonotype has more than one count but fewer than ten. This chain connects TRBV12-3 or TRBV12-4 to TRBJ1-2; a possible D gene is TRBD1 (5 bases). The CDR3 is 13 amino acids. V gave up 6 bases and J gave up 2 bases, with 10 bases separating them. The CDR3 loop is CASRWGRNYGYTF. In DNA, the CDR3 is TGTGCCAGCAGGTGGGGACGGAACTATGGCTACACCTTC.

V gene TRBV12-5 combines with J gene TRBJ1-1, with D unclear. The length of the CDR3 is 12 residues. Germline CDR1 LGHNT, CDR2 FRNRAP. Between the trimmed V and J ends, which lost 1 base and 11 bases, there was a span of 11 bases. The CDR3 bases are TGTGCTAGTGGTTTGGCGGGGAGGGAGGCTTTCTTT. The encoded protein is CASGLAGREAFF.

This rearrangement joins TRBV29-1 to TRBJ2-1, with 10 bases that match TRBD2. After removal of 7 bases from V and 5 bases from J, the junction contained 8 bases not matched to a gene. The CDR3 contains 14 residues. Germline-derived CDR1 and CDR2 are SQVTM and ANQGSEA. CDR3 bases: TGCAGCGCCGCAGCGGGAGGGGGGCACAATGAGCAGTTCTTC. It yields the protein CSAAAGGGHNEQFF.

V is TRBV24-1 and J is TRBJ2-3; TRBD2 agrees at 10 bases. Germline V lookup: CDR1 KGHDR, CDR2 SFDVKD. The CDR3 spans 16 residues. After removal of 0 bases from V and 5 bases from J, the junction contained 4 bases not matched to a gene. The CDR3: CATSDLRASGGDTQYF. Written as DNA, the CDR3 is TGTGCCACCAGTGATTTGCGGGCTAGCGGGGGAGATACGCAGTATTTT.

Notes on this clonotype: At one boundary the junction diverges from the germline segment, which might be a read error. The CDR3 loop reads CSVETGGLGNGYTF. The CDR3 coding sequence is TGCAGCGTTGAAACAGGGGGCCTTGGGAATGGCTACACCTTT. The rearrangement joins TRBV29-1 to TRBJ1-2; 9 bases map to TRBD1. There are 14 residues in the CDR3. Per the germline V gene, CDR1 is SQVTM and CDR2 is ANQGSEA.